These 12 T cell receptor beta chains originate from one sample sequenced in a study of a mutant IDH1 vaccine in newly diagnosed glioma. These receptors' antigens are unknown. Time point given: week 35, safety follow-up. What each vaccine dose contained was 300 ug of mutant IDH1 20-mer peptide, accompanied by topical imiquimod. The method was immunoSEQ multiplex PCR; TCRdb's version includes in-frame clones alone and lacks a portion of them. The table records around 41,000 clones, 85% to 90% of them present only once. The sequencing here drew on PBMCs, taken from a glioma patient whose treatment included an IDH1 peptide vaccine. These receptor sequences come from a middle-aged man with glioma.

This clone was recorded only once. The chain links TRBV30 to TRBJ1-4; D not certain. V was trimmed by 1 base and J by 3 bases, leaving 9 bases between them. Germline V gene data show CDR1 as GTSNPN and CDR2 as SVGIG (reference sequence). The CDR3 loop spans 14 amino acids. The CDR3 spells CAWSGTRANEKLFF. The DNA for the CDR3 is TGTGCCTGGAGTGGGACGAGAGCTAATGAAAAACTGTTTTTT. The entire variable domain, with the rest obtained from reference TRBV30 and TRBJ1-4, is as follows: SQTIHQWPATLVQPVGSPLSLECTVEGTSNPNLYWYRQAAGRGLQLLFYSVGIGQISSEVPQNLSASRPQDRQFILSSKKLLLSDSGFYLCAWSGTRANEKLFFGSGTQLSVL.

J is TRBJ1-5 and V is TRBV19, with D maybe TRBD1 (5 bases). Germline V gives CDR1 LNHDA, CDR2 SQIVND (reference sequence). The CDR3 is 15 amino acids. The V gene lost 6 bases and the J gene lost 9 bases, with 21 bases spanning the gap. The CDR3 bases are TGTGCCAGTAGCGCCATTAAGGGGTCGCATTGGCCCCAGCATTTT. Translated: CASSAIKGSHWPQHF.

J is TRBJ2-3 and V is TRBV27, with D maybe TRBD1 (6 bases). The CDR3 totals 17 residues. V was shortened by 3 bases and J by 0 bases, with 16 bases between the two germline ends. Germline-derived CDR1 and CDR2 are MNHEY and SMNVEV (reference sequence). CDR3 protein: CASSFLPTQGSTDTQYF. CDR3 bases: TGTGCCAGCAGTTTCCTCCCCACACAGGGTAGCACAGATACGCAGTATTTT.

V is TRBV28 and J is TRBJ2-6; weak D call: TRBD1 (5 bases). This CDR3 contains 14 residues. V gave up 7 bases and J gave up 8 bases, with 15 bases separating them. CDR1 MDHEN and CDR2 SYDVKM come from the germline V gene. CDR3 loop: CASTSSVGPNVLTF. The CDR3 DNA is TGTGCCAGCACCAGCTCCGTGGGGCCCAACGTCCTGACTTTC.

The rearrangement joins TRBV6-1 to TRBJ1-2; a possible D gene is TRBD1 (5 bases). Trimming took off 4 bases at V and 3 bases at J, with 12 bases between the two ends. CDR3 length: 14 amino acids. The germline CDR1 and CDR2 sequences are MNHNS and SASEGT. In DNA, the CDR3 is TGTGCCAGCAGTGTAGAGGAGGGGTACTATGGCTACACCTTC. This translates into CASSVEEGYYGYTF.

This chain connects TRBV13 to TRBJ1-2, with a possible D match to TRBD1 (5 bases). Trimming took 5 bases from V and 0 from J, leaving 16 bases between them. The CDR3 is 16 residues long. The germline V gene has CDR1 PRHDT and CDR2 FYEKMQ (reference sequence). CDR3 sequence reads: CASSLGRGGANYGYTF. CDR3 coding DNA: TGTGCCAGCAGCCTCGGAAGGGGAGGAGCTAACTATGGCTACACCTTC.

The chain has TRBV5-4 and TRBJ2-5; 10 bases fit TRBD2. This CDR3 has 16 amino acids. Looked up from germline, CDR1 is SGHNT and CDR2 is YYREEE (reference sequence). V gave up 2 bases and J gave up 5 bases; unmatched junction bases: 9. The CDR3 reads CASSFNSGRPSETQYF. In nucleotides, the CDR3 is TGTGCCAGCAGCTTTAATAGCGGGAGGCCGTCTGAGACCCAGTACTTC.

This chain links TRBV19 with TRBJ2-2, with TRBD1 as a possible D gene (6 bases). The CDR3 runs to 14 residues. V lost 6 bases and J 7 bases, leaving 15 bases between the germline ends. Germline assignment: CDR1 LNHDA and CDR2 SQIVND (reference sequence). The CDR3 region is CASRMRGWGGELFF. The CDR3 DNA reads as TGTGCCAGTAGGATGAGGGGGTGGGGCGGGGAGCTGTTTTTT.

CDR3 loop: CAWSVGTTEAFF. CDR3 DNA sequence: TGTGCCTGGAGTGTGGGTACCACTGAAGCTTTCTTT. The V call is TRBV30, the J call TRBJ1-1; D is undetermined. Trimming left V 0 bases short and J 4 bases short, with 6 bases between. Germline CDR1 is GTSNPN and CDR2 is SVGIG (reference sequence). The CDR3 consists of 12 residues.

The chain is built from TRBV10-3 and TRBJ2-1; TRBD1 agrees at 7 bases. Germline V lookup: CDR1 ENHRY, CDR2 SYGVKD. V lost 2 bases and J lost 8; bases outside the gene matches: 15. The CDR3 runs to 17 residues. The CDR3 loop reads CAISEAGGRSTIHEQFF. Written as DNA, the CDR3 is TGTGCCATCAGTGAGGCAGGGGGTCGATCTACAATTCATGAGCAGTTCTTC.

This clone was observed a handful of times. This chain connects TRBV7-2 to TRBJ2-1, with 8 positions matching TRBD2. Looked up from germline, CDR1 is SGHTA and CDR2 is FQGNSA. Unmatched junction bases numbered 10, after V lost 2 bases and J lost 7 bases. The CDR3 consists of 16 residues. CDR3 sequence: CASSLKAVAGKNEQFF. The CDR3 nucleotides read TGTGCCAGCAGCTTAAAGGCGGTAGCGGGAAAAAATGAGCAGTTCTTC.

The rearrangement links TRBV30 to TRBJ1-1; 8 bases match TRBD1. Germline-derived CDR1 and CDR2 are GTSNPN and SVGIG (reference sequence). Trimming took 2 bases from V and 4 from J; bases not matched to a gene: 9. CDR3 size: 15 residues. CDR3 in amino acids: CAWSKNAGGGTEAFF. CDR3 bases: TGTGCCTGGAGTAAAAACGCAGGGGGCGGCACTGAAGCTTTCTTT.